This T cell receptor beta chain was found in a study of T cell clones after liver transplantation. V lost 5 bases, J lost 10 bases, and 23 bases lay in between. Per the germline V gene, CDR1 is LNHDA and CDR2 is SQIVND (reference sequence). The CDR3 contains 16 residues. Repertoires were generated with immunoSEQ multiplex PCR, while TCRdb's copy carries only in-frame clones and drops some. The sample gives 70,000 or so clones, nearly 95% of which show up once; over 0.9% is in the top ten. The chain joins TRBV19 to TRBJ1-4; D perhaps matches TRBD1 (5 bases). The receptor comes from a human patient who received a liver transplant. The graft donor may be the source of some T cells. The input for sequencing was CD4+ T cells from blood, taken around 25 months after liver transplant. CDR3 coding DNA: TGTGCCAGTAGTCCTCGTGGTTCCGCGGGGCATGCAAAACTGTTTTTT. Its protein is CASSPRGSAGHAKLFF.